This is a list of T cell receptor beta chains from one sample in a study of high-grade serous ovarian cancer treatment subgroups. The data were produced by immunoSEQ multiplex PCR, yet TCRdb's version contains in-frame clones alone and is incomplete. Of roughly 12,000 clones detected, around 83% appear once; the ten largest clones hold around 7%. Specimen: tumor tissue. All receptors derive from a human donor with high-grade serous ovarian cancer. Both conserved end residues are part of each CDR3. The D gene is left open where the match is weak. Rows give clone size only sometimes, using once, few, many, or a class for an expanded clone.

clone_size,j_call,d_call,v_call,cdr3_aa,cdr3_nt
few,TRBJ2-7,NA,TRBV4-2,CASSQGLTAYEQYF,TGTGCCAGCAGCCAAGGGCTAACAGCATACGAGCAGTACTTC
NA,TRBJ2-3,TRBD2,TRBV7-2,CASSLAGTSGNLDTQYF,TGTGCCAGCAGCTTAGCGGGGACTAGCGGGAATCTAGATACGCAGTATTTT
NA,TRBJ2-1,NA,TRBV11-2,CASSSTGTTMKQFF,TGTGCCAGCAGCTCGACGGGGACAACAATGAAGCAGTTCTTC
NA,TRBJ2-3,TRBD1,TRBV27,CASSLRAGGHTDTQYF,TGTGCCAGCAGTTTAAGGGCAGGGGGCCACACAGATACGCAGTATTTT
few,TRBJ2-2,TRBD2,TRBV12-5,CASGSSGQGLAGGYTGELFF,TGTGCTAGTGGCTCCAGCGGACAGGGGCTAGCGGGAGGGTACACCGGGGAGCTGTTTTTT
NA,TRBJ2-2,TRBD1,TRBV19,CASSGTGSGELFF,TGTGCCAGTAGCGGGACAGGATCCGGGGAGCTGTTTTTT
NA,TRBJ2-4,NA,TRBV4-1,CASSQDGGGGRTAKNIQYF,TGCGCCAGCAGCCAAGATGGCGGTGGTGGTAGAACAGCCAAAAACATTCAGTACTTC
NA,TRBJ2-4,NA,TRBV7-8,CASSPRLDKVDIQYF,TGTGCCAGCAGCCCCAGACTAGATAAGGTGGACATTCAGTACTTC
NA,TRBJ2-5,TRBD2,TRBV19,CASRLAGGSETQYF,TGTGCCAGTAGGCTAGCGGGAGGCAGTGAGACCCAGTACTTC
once,TRBJ2-1,NA,TRBV10-3,CATRIRSDEQFF,TGTGCCACCAGGATACGCAGCGATGAGCAGTTCTTC
NA,TRBJ2-3,TRBD2,TRBV5-1,CASSATGTSGDTQYF,TGCGCCAGCAGCGCAACCGGGACTAGCGGAGATACGCAGTATTTT
NA,TRBJ2-6,NA,TRBV30,CAWNGPSGANVLTF,TGTGCCTGGAACGGACCCTCTGGGGCCAACGTCCTGACTTTC
once,TRBJ1-2,TRBD1,TRBV18,CASSPNSGQYYGYTF,TGTGCCAGCTCACCAAATTCGGGACAGTACTATGGCTACACCTTC
once,TRBJ1-2,NA,TRBV7-9,CASSLSSNNYGYTF,TGTGCCAGCAGCTTAAGCAGCAACAACTATGGCTACACCTTC
NA,TRBJ2-2,NA,TRBV18,CASSPPENTGELFF,TGTGCCAGCTCACCACCGGAGAACACCGGGGAGCTGTTTTTT
NA,TRBJ2-3,NA,TRBV7-8,CASSLHTDTQYF,TGTGCCAGCAGCCTCCACACAGATACGCAGTATTTT
NA,TRBJ1-1,NA,TRBV6-1,CASIPGASLNTEAFF,TGTGCCAGCATTCCAGGGGCCTCTTTGAACACTGAAGCTTTCTTT
NA,TRBJ2-1,NA,TRBV5-1,CASSFGVYQTYNEQFF,TGCGCCAGCAGCTTCGGCGTTTACCAGACCTACAATGAGCAGTTCTTC
few,TRBJ1-5,TRBD1,TRBV2,CASRQGQGWWPQHF,TGTGCCAGTCGACAGGGCCAGGGCTGGTGGCCCCAGCATTTT
NA,TRBJ2-2,NA,TRBV6-1,CASIQGNTGELFF,TGTGCCAGCATACAGGGGAACACCGGGGAGCTGTTTTTT
NA,TRBJ1-2,TRBD1,TRBV7-8,CASSPVDRGPFNYGYTF,TGTGCCAGCAGCCCCGTGGACAGGGGTCCCTTTAACTATGGCTACACCTTC
once,TRBJ2-3,NA,TRBV6-5,CASSYNGFSTDTQYF,TGTGCCAGCAGTTACAACGGCTTTAGCACAGATACGCAGTATTTT
NA,TRBJ2-5,NA,TRBV10-3,CAISRDFQETQYF,TGTGCCATCAGCCGAGACTTCCAAGAGACCCAGTACTTC
NA,TRBJ1-1,TRBD1,TRBV5-1,CASSDGTGASTEAFF,TGCGCCAGCAGCGACGGGACAGGGGCGTCCACTGAAGCTTTCTTT
once,TRBJ2-1,NA,TRBV7-6,CASSLLDYNEQFF,TGTGCCAGCAGCTTGCTAGACTACAATGAGCAGTTCTTC
NA,TRBJ1-2,TRBD1,TRBV28,CASSLPRGRDSFNYGYTF,TGTGCCAGCAGTTTACCAAGGGGCCGGGACAGTTTTAACTATGGCTACACCTTC
NA,TRBJ2-3,NA,TRBV7-9,CASSLVETDTQYF,TGTGCCAGCAGCTTAGTCGAAACAGATACGCAGTATTTT
once,TRBJ2-7,NA,TRBV2,CASSEALPGGNYEQYF,TGTGCCAGCAGTGAAGCGCTTCCAGGGGGGAACTACGAGCAGTACTTC
NA,TRBJ1-1,NA,TRBV6-5,CASSYAVNTEAFF,TGTGCCAGCAGTTACGCAGTGAACACTGAAGCTTTCTTT